This T cell receptor beta chain was sequenced for a study of beta chain features in type 1 diabetes. Study-wide context: Over all samples combined, fewer than 140,000,000 sorted cells were examined.

This CDR3 contains 14 residues. Trimming removed 2 bases at V and 2 bases at J, with 10 bases between. Germline V gene sequence: CDR1 SGHDT, CDR2 YYEEEE. The study reverse transcribed the entire isolated RNA, so it sequenced expressed TCRB transcripts. Mean read depth for naive, central memory and regulatory T cell samples was several million reads. Assay used: immunoSEQ multiplex PCR; TCRdb lists only in-frame clones, some missing. In the table there are hundreds of thousands of clones, 14% of which are singletons. Study-wide points: An over-representation of cells with high TCR expression could result from cDNA sequencing.

A word on this clone: What it recognizes is unknown.

This sequence was found in a man aged 25-40 years in good health. This chain links TRBV5-6 with TRBJ2-5; D might be TRBD2 (6 bases). Input material: central memory CD4+ T cells from blood. Here the CDR3 DNA reads TGTGCCAGCAGCTTCGGCGGGGTACAAGAGACCCAGTACTTC. It encodes CASSFGGVQETQYF.